The T cell receptor (beta chain) described here comes from a study of CD8 T cells in Susac syndrome. With random hexamers, reverse transcription was performed on roughly 0.45 to 1 ug of RNA. The TCR beta CDR3 was amplified by immunoSEQ multiplex PCR across 54 Vbeta, 13 Jbeta. MiXCR, run by TCRdb on the immunoSEQ multiplex PCR reads, gives a single entry per CDR3 protein. The sample has about 120,000 distinct CDR3 sequences; around 90% are singletons. The germline V and J ends were trimmed by 5 bases and 3 bases, with 10 bases remaining between them. This CDR3 contains 13 residues. Germline V gives CDR1 SQVTM, CDR2 ANQGSEA.

The TCR sequence derives from a human donor in good health. Sample: CD8+ T cells from PBMCs. This rearrangement joins TRBV29-1 to TRBJ2-2, with D unresolved. The CDR3 reads CSVTGWDTGELFF. For the CDR3, the DNA is TGCAGCGTTACCGGTTGGGACACCGGGGAGCTGTTTTTT.